One sample yielded the 16 T cell receptor beta chains listed below, sequenced in a study of blood T cell repertoires in COVID-19. Data came from immunoSEQ multiplex PCR; TCRdb stores just in-frame clones and leaves some out. Of roughly 120,000 clones listed, about four fifths are singletons. Source material: peripheral blood. All receptors come from a human donor in a cohort sampled during active COVID-19.

V usage is TRBV5-1 and J usage is TRBJ2-5; a possible D gene is TRBD2 (5 bases). CDR3 length: 17 residues. Trimming stripped 0 bases from V and 2 bases from J, with 17 bases between. Germline CDR1 reads SGHRS; CDR2 reads YFSETQ. The CDR3 coding sequence is TGCGCCAGCAGCTTGGGGGCGGGCAACTCTGCTCAAGAGACCCAGTACTTC. Amino acid sequence: CASSLGAGNSAQETQYF.

This chain joins TRBV6-2 or TRBV6-3 and TRBJ2-7, with a tentative D call TRBD2 (5 bases). Germline CDR1 is MNHEY and CDR2 is SVGEGT. There are 13 residues in the CDR3. The V end lost 2 bases, the J end lost 6 bases, and 11 bases lay between the germline ends. DNA of the CDR3: TGTGCCAGCAGTTACCCTGGACTCGGCGAGCAGTACTTC. It specifies CASSYPGLGEQYF.

The chain employs TRBV5-1 and TRBJ2-1; 11 bases match TRBD2. The CDR3 runs to 16 residues. V lost 2 bases and J lost 0; bases outside the gene matches: 1. Per germline, CDR1 SGHRS and CDR2 YFSETQ. CDR3 sequence (DNA): TGCGCCAGCAGCTTACTAGCGGGAGCCTCCTACAATGAGCAGTTCTTC. Protein: CASSLLAGASYNEQFF.

The chain links TRBV12-3 or TRBV12-4 to TRBJ1-3; D is unresolved. V lost 1 base and J lost 4, with 5 bases in between. CDR3 length: 13 amino acids. CDR3 nucleotides: TGTGCCAGCAGTTTAGGGCAGGGAAACACCATATATTTT. It translates to CASSLGQGNTIYF.

This rearrangement joins TRBV4-1 to TRBJ2-3; 9 bases are a match to TRBD1. The CDR3 covers 16 residues. The germline gives CDR1 MGHRA, CDR2 YSYEKL. Trimming cost V 4 bases and J 1 base; bases outside gene matches: 6. The CDR3 is CASSPPTGGGTDTQYF. For the CDR3, the DNA is TGCGCCAGCAGCCCCCCTACAGGGGGCGGCACAGATACGCAGTATTTT.

The genes are TRBV18 and TRBJ1-1, with D possibly TRBD1 on 6 matching bases. Trimming left V 4 bases short and J 0 bases short, with 12 bases between. The CDR3 is 15 residues long. Germline values: CDR1 KGHSH, CDR2 LQKENI. The CDR3 sequence: CASSQAGHLNTEAFF. In DNA form, the CDR3 reads TGTGCCAGCTCACAAGCGGGACACTTGAACACTGAAGCTTTCTTT.

The chain joins TRBV11-2 to TRBJ2-7; TRBD2 agrees at 9 bases. The CDR3 spans 15 residues. With V trimmed by 5 bases and J by 2 bases, 7 bases remained unmatched. CDR1 is SGHAT, CDR2 FQNNGV, per germline. In nucleotides, the CDR3 is TGTGCCAGCAGCATACTAGCGGGTCCCGCCTACGAGCAGTACTTC. Its translation is CASSILAGPAYEQYF.

The chain combines TRBV2 with TRBJ2-1; 13 bases are a match to TRBD2. Germline trimming cut 0 bases from V and 14 bases from J; bases unmatched to any gene: 4. The CDR3 runs to 14 residues. Germline V lookup: CDR1 SNHLY, CDR2 FYNNEI. CDR3 nucleotides: TGTGCCAGCAGTGAAGCGACGGGACTAGCGGGGAAGTTCTTC. This sequence encodes CASSEATGLAGKFF.

The V call is TRBV11-2, the J call TRBJ2-5; 7 bases agree with TRBD2. CDR1 SGHAT and CDR2 FQNNGV come from the germline V gene. Trimming removed 1 base from V and 6 bases from J; junction bases left unmatched: 5. The CDR3 loop spans 14 amino acids. The CDR3 loop reads CASSLGLASKTQYF. Here the CDR3 DNA reads TGTGCCAGCAGCTTAGGACTAGCCTCAAAGACCCAGTACTTC.

V gene TRBV7-9 combines with J gene TRBJ2-1, with TRBD2 as a possible D gene (5 bases). V dropped 2 bases and J dropped 6 bases, with 17 bases sitting between them. Germline V gene sequence: CDR1 SEHNR, CDR2 FQNEAQ (reference sequence). The CDR3 is 16 residues long. The CDR3: CASSLREGLPSNEQFF. CDR3 nucleotides: TGTGCCAGCAGCTTAAGAGAGGGCCTGCCCTCCAATGAGCAGTTCTTC.

The rearrangement uses TRBV3-1 (or the pseudogene TRBV3-2) and TRBJ2-1; 9 bases are shared with TRBD2. The CDR3 spans 16 residues. Trimming removed 4 bases from V and 4 bases from J; junction bases left unmatched: 8. Germline CDR1 is LGHDT and CDR2 is YNNKEL (reference sequence). CDR3 in amino acids: CASSPTLAGLYNEQFF. As DNA, the CDR3 is TGTGCCAGCAGCCCTACACTAGCGGGCTTGTACAATGAGCAGTTCTTC.

The chain employs TRBV10-3 and TRBJ1-2; the match to TRBD1 covers 7 bases. The V gene end was trimmed by 5 bases and the J gene end by 2 bases; junction bases not matched to a gene: 2. The CDR3 is 13 amino acids. CDR1 ENHRY and CDR2 SYGVKD come from the germline V gene. The CDR3 region is CAISPGQNYGYTF. CDR3 nucleotides: TGTGCCATCAGTCCGGGACAGAACTATGGCTACACCTTC.

The chain uses TRBV7-2 and TRBJ1-1; 8 bases fit TRBD1. The CDR3 runs 15 residues. CDR1 is SGHTA, CDR2 FQGNSA, per germline. V lost 4 bases, J lost 1 base, and 5 bases stayed unmatched. The CDR3 DNA reads as TGTGCCAGCAGCTCCACAGGGGGTACGAACACTGAAGCTTTCTTT. Encoded protein: CASSSTGGTNTEAFF.

This clone was detected only once. This chain connects TRBV28 to TRBJ2-5; D gene unclear. Germline CDR1 and CDR2: MDHEN and SYDVKM. The CDR3 extends over 12 amino acids. V lost 6 bases, J lost 6 bases, and 11 bases lay in between. The CDR3 spells CASRTSSKTQYF. The CDR3 DNA reads as TGTGCCAGCAGAACTTCGTCGAAGACCCAGTACTTC.

The chain has TRBV5-1 and TRBJ2-6; 7 nucleotides line up with TRBD1. The CDR3 has 16 residues. The germline gives CDR1 SGHRS, CDR2 YFSETQ. Germline trimming cut 4 bases from V and 4 bases from J; bases unmatched to any gene: 8. CDR3 nucleotide sequence: TGCGCCAGCAGCCCCCTAGACAGGGCCGGGGCCAACGTCCTGACTTTC. Its translation: CASSPLDRAGANVLTF.

The V gene is TRBV2, the J gene TRBJ2-3; TRBD1 is a possible D gene (5 bases). Per the germline V gene, CDR1 is SNHLY and CDR2 is FYNNEI. The germline V and J ends were trimmed by 2 bases and 0 bases, with 9 bases remaining between them. The CDR3 covers 15 residues. The CDR3, as DNA: TGTGCCAGCAGTGAACGGACAACTAGCACAGATACGCAGTATTTT. It encodes CASSERTTSTDTQYF.